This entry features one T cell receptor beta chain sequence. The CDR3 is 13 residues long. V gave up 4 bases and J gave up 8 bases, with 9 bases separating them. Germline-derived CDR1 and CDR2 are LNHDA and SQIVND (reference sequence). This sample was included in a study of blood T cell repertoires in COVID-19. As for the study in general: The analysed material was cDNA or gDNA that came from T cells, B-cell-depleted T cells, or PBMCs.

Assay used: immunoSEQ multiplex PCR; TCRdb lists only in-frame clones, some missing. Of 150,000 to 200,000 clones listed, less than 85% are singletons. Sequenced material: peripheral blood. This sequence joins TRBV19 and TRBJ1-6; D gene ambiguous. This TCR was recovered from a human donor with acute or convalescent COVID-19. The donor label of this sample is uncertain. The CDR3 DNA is TGTGCCAGTAGTAGTGTGAGGGATTCACCCCTCCACTTT. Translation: CASSSVRDSPLHF.